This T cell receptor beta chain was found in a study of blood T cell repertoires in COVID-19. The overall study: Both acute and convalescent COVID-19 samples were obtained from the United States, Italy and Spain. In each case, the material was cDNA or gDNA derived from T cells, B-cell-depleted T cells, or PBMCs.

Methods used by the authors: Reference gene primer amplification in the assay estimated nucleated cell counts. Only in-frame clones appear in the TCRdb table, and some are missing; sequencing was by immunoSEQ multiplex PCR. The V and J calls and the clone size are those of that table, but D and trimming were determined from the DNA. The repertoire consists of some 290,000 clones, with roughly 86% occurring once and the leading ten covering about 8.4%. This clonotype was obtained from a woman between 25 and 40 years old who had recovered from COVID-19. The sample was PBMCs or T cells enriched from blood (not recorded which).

The CDR3 DNA sequence: TGTGCCAGCAGTTACTCCCCCATCTGGCGGGAGATAACGGATACGCAGTATTTT. Translated: CASSYSPIWREITDTQYF. The chain uses TRBV6-2 or TRBV6-3 and TRBJ2-3; 7 nucleotides match TRBD2. The germline CDR1 and CDR2 sequences are MNHEY and SVGEGT. V lost 0 bases and J lost 6; bases outside the gene matches: 15. This CDR3 is 18 amino acids long.